This TCR beta chain was captured in a study of cytomegalovirus exposure and HLA in healthy donors. Study outcomes and limitations: Cytomegalovirus-associated TCR beta chains were listed, numbering 150 to 200. The authors considered a cluster of highly shared sequence variants likely to be a sequencing artifact.

13 Jbeta primers and 60 Vbeta primers were used for the PCR. Some clones are missing from TCRdb's copy, which holds only in-frame ones; the method was immunoSEQ multiplex PCR. The repertoire holds about 250,000 clones, nearly 95% seen once, with 1.5% to 2% in the top ten. About this clone: Its antigen is still unknown.

The CDR3 is made up of 14 amino acids. The V end was cut by 1 base, the J end by 5 bases, with 11 bases between. Germline V gives CDR1 MGHRA, CDR2 YSYEKL. This TCR was recovered from a girl between 2 and 10 years old in good health and CMV-seronegative. The chain carries TRBV4-1 and TRBJ2-5; D is unresolved. The sample taken for sequencing was PBMCs. In nucleotides, the CDR3 is TGCGCCAGCAGCCAAGGTCTGAGGCTGGAGACCCAGTACTTC. Translating it yields CASSQGLRLETQYF.